Presented here are 20 T cell receptor beta chains from one specimen sequenced in a study of early T cells in non-severe SARS-CoV-2 infection listed by TCRdb under 2021. Libraries were built with 5' RACE. The sequencer was a NextSeq 500. Clones were called with MiXCR by TCRdb after fastp trimmed the public reads at Q25, and only in-frame beta chains were retained. Identical CDR3 proteins give one entry, which carries the most common genes and DNA. The sample table records roughly 51,000 distinct CDR3 sequences; 6.5% of these occur just once. Approximately 3% of the sample rests with the top ten. Sequenced here: whole blood, sampled at baseline. These receptors originate from an adult who was a healthcare worker with PCR-confirmed SARS-CoV-2 infection or an uninfected control (not recorded which).

This clonotype was recorded many times. J is TRBJ2-7 and V is TRBV7-8; D is possibly TRBD1 (6 bases). The CDR3 contains 15 residues. V was cut by 5 bases and J by 2 bases, with 16 bases left in between. From germline, CDR1 is SGHVS and CDR2 FQNEAQ. Written as DNA, the CDR3 is TGTGCCAGCAGCCAACGACAGGAACCCGCCTACGAGCAGTACTTC. Amino acids: CASSQRQEPAYEQYF. The full variable domain, its missing parts supplied by reference TRBV7-8 and TRBJ2-7, is GAGVSQSPRYKVAKRGQDVALRCDPISGHVSLFWYQQALGQGPEFLTYFQNEAQLDKSGLPSDRFFAERPEGSVSTLKIQRTQQEDSAVYLCASSQRQEPAYEQYFGPGTRLTVT.

This clonotype was counted ten times or more. For the CDR3, the DNA is TGCGCCAGCAGCCCACGGGTCGGTGAGCAGTTCTTC. Translating it yields CASSPRVGEQFF. The chain couples TRBV5-1 to TRBJ2-1; D is uncertain. There are 12 residues in the CDR3. CDR1 and CDR2 from the germline V gene are SGHRS and YFSETQ. The V end lost 4 bases, the J end lost 9 bases, and 11 bases lay between the germline ends.

This clonotype has a handful of counts. The chain recombines TRBV14 with TRBJ1-6; the D is unclear. V lost 0 bases and J 6 bases, leaving 3 bases between the germline ends. The CDR3 is 13 residues long. The V gene's germline CDR1 is SGHDN and CDR2 FVKESK. CDR3 DNA sequence: TGTGCCAGCAGCCAAGACGGTAATTCACCCCTCCACTTT. Protein sequence: CASSQDGNSPLHF.

This clonotype was counted at least ten times. The V call is TRBV11-2, the J call TRBJ2-7; 9 positions agree with TRBD1. The length of the CDR3 is 15 residues. With 1 base clipped from V and 4 bases from J, the junction kept 5 bases outside the gene matches. Germline V CDR1 and CDR2: SGHAT, FQNNGV. The CDR3, as DNA: TGTGCCAGCAGCTTAGGTTGGACAGGGGTTTACGAGCAGTACTTC. Translation: CASSLGWTGVYEQYF.

This clonotype has more than one count but fewer than ten. This chain links TRBV7-6 with TRBJ1-1; D perhaps matches TRBD1 (5 bases). Trimming took 5 bases from V and 4 from J, leaving 14 bases between them. Germline CDR1 and CDR2: SGHVS and FNYEAQ. This CDR3 spans 14 amino acids. DNA of the CDR3: TGTGCCAGCAGCATAGGGACGTGGGGCACTGAAGCTTTCTTT. Protein product: CASSIGTWGTEAFF.

This clonotype was seen repeatedly, ten times or more. The chain carries TRBV7-9 and TRBJ2-7; D perhaps matches TRBD1 (5 bases). The ends were cut back, 5 bases at V and 6 bases at J, with 20 bases in the middle. The germline CDR1 and CDR2 sequences are SEHNR and FQNEAQ (reference sequence). The CDR3 runs to 15 residues. CDR3 amino acids: CASSHPTGLAGEQYF. CDR3 bases: TGTGCCAGCAGCCACCCCACAGGCTTAGCTGGCGAGCAGTACTTC.

The chain uses TRBV7-6 and TRBJ2-3, with 12 bases lining up with TRBD2. V shed 1 base, J shed 0 bases, and the junction held 8 bases outside the gene matches. Germline CDR1 SGHVS, CDR2 FNYEAQ. This CDR3 has 19 amino acids. In DNA form, the CDR3 reads TGTGCCAGCAGCTTAGGGACTAGCGGGGATATCTCTAGCACAGATACGCAGTATTTT. It is translated as CASSLGTSGDISSTDTQYF.

The chain has TRBV12-3 or TRBV12-4 and TRBJ2-7; 12 nucleotides line up with TRBD1. V lost 6 bases, J lost 12 bases, and 6 bases stayed unmatched. This CDR3 region has 12 residues. The CDR3 spells CASSRGTGGRYF. The CDR3 region has the DNA TGTGCCAGCAGCCGCGGGACAGGGGGCAGGTACTTC.

This clonotype was recorded at least ten times. The chain has TRBV24-1 and TRBJ2-3, with 8 nucleotides matching TRBD1. From germline, CDR1 is KGHDR and CDR2 SFDVKD. The CDR3 totals 15 residues. Unmatched junction bases numbered 4, after V lost 4 bases and J lost 2 bases. CDR3: CATSEDRAYTDTQYF. The CDR3 DNA follows: TGTGCCACCAGTGAGGACAGGGCCTACACAGATACGCAGTATTTT.

This clonotype showed up just a few times. The chain couples TRBV12-3 or TRBV12-4 to TRBJ2-7, with D possibly matching TRBD1 (5 bases). The V end was cut by 5 bases, the J end by 0 bases, with 14 bases between. The CDR3 consists of 15 residues. The CDR3 nucleotides are TGTGCCAGCAGTCCTGCAGGGTCCAGCTCCTACGAGCAGTACTTC. Protein product: CASSPAGSSSYEQYF.

By share of the sample, this clonotype is medium-sized. The rearrangement uses TRBV7-9 and TRBJ2-1; TRBD2 agrees at 10 bases. CDR1 is SEHNR, CDR2 FQNEAQ, per germline (reference sequence). Losses at the gene ends were 0 bases for V and 10 bases for J; bases not matched to a gene: 6. This CDR3 region has 15 residues. This chain's CDR3 is CASSLALAGDPEQFF. CDR3 sequence (DNA): TGTGCCAGCAGCTTAGCTCTAGCGGGGGACCCGGAGCAGTTCTTC. Together with reference TRBV7-9 and TRBJ2-1, the CDR3 gives the full variable domain: DTGVSQNPRHKITKRGQNVTFRCDPISEHNRLYWYRQTLGQGPEFLTYFQNEAQLEKSRLLSDRFSAERPKGSFSTLEIQRTEQGDSAMYLCASSLALAGDPEQFFGPGTRLTVL.

The rearrangement links TRBV10-1 to TRBJ2-5, with D possibly matching TRBD1 (6 bases). CDR3 length: 14 amino acids. CDR1 is WNHNN and CDR2 is SYGVQD in the germline V gene (reference sequence). Trimming left V 4 bases short and J 2 bases short, with 11 bases between. For the CDR3, the DNA is TGCGCCAGCAGTGCCCAGGACAGTCAAGAGACCCAGTACTTC. Protein sequence: CASSAQDSQETQYF.

This clonotype was seen a few times. The rearrangement joins TRBV19 to TRBJ2-2; D unresolved. This CDR3 is 16 amino acids long. V lost 6 bases and J 2 bases, leaving 16 bases between the germline ends. Germline lookup yields CDR1 LNHDA and CDR2 SQIVND (reference sequence). The CDR3 DNA follows: TGTGCCAGTAGCCCAGGTCAATTGGACAACACCGGGGAGCTGTTTTTT. Translation: CASSPGQLDNTGELFF.

In this sample, this clonotype turned up many times. V usage is TRBV6-6 and J usage is TRBJ1-1; unclear D gene. The length of the CDR3 is 18 residues. The germline V and J ends were trimmed by 0 bases and 0 bases, with 17 bases remaining between them. Germline loops: CDR1 MNHNY, CDR2 SVGAGI (reference sequence). For the CDR3, the DNA is TGTGCCAGCAGTTACTCTTCCCCTGGACGGAGCATGAACACTGAAGCTTTCTTT. This sequence encodes CASSYSSPGRSMNTEAFF.

This clonotype appeared many times. The chain carries TRBV6-1 and TRBJ1-1, with D possibly being TRBD1 (5 bases). This CDR3 is built from 14 residues. V was cut by 5 bases and J by 5 bases, with 15 bases left in between. From germline, CDR1 is MNHNS and CDR2 SASEGT. The CDR3 coding sequence is TGTGCCAGCAGTCTGGGCAGGGAAGGAACTGAAGCTTTCTTT. Residues: CASSLGREGTEAFF.

The chain has TRBV7-8 and TRBJ2-1; D is tentatively TRBD1 or TRBD2 (5 bases each). Trimming removed 4 bases from V and 6 bases from J, with 10 bases in between. The CDR3 sequence is 13 residues long. Germline CDR1 SGHVS, CDR2 FQNEAQ. The CDR3 DNA reads as TGTGCCAGCAGCTCAGGGACCGCCAATGAGCAGTTCTTC. It translates to CASSSGTANEQFF.

Ten or more counts support this clonotype. V gene TRBV9 combines with J gene TRBJ2-7, with D possibly being TRBD1 or TRBD2 (6 bases each). Trimming cost V 0 bases and J 0 bases, with 10 bases left between them. Germline V CDR1 and CDR2: SGDLS, YYNGEE. This CDR3 has 15 amino acids. For the CDR3, the DNA is TGTGCCAGCAGCGTAGGGGGGGCGAGCTCCTACGAGCAGTACTTC. It encodes CASSVGGASSYEQYF.

This clonotype was found many times. The chain couples TRBV6-6 to TRBJ2-1; 7 bases align to TRBD1. Germline CDR1 is MNHNY and CDR2 is SVGAGI (reference sequence). V shed 2 bases and J 10 bases; nucleotides not matched to a gene: 8. This CDR3 spans 14 amino acids. The CDR3 sequence is CASSYPDRVWEQFF. The CDR3 DNA reads as TGTGCCAGCAGTTACCCAGACAGGGTATGGGAGCAGTTCTTC.

There are many counts of this clonotype. V is TRBV30 and J is TRBJ2-3; no firm D call. Germline values: CDR1 GTSNPN, CDR2 SVGIG (reference sequence). The CDR3 is 14 amino acids. Trimming took 4 bases from V and 5 from J, leaving 16 bases between them. The CDR3 DNA sequence: TGTGCCTGGACCATGTGGCGGTCGGGAGATACGCAGTATTTT. This translates into CAWTMWRSGDTQYF. The whole variable domain, filled in from reference TRBV30 and TRBJ2-3, reads SQTIHQWPATLVQPVGSPLSLECTVEGTSNPNLYWYRQAAGRGLQLLFYSVGIGQISSEVPQNLSASRPQDRQFILSSKKLLLSDSGFYLCAWTMWRSGDTQYFGPGTRLTVL.

This clonotype was recorded many times. V and J are TRBV6-2 or TRBV6-3 and TRBJ1-5; D might be TRBD1 (5 bases). Trimming removed 6 bases from V and 8 bases from J, with 20 bases in between. Per germline, CDR1 MNHEY and CDR2 SVGEGT. The CDR3 is made up of 15 amino acids. In DNA form, the CDR3 reads TGTGCCAGCAGAATAAGGGGCGGACCACAGGAGCCCCAGCATTTT. Amino acids: CASRIRGGPQEPQHF.